Listed here are 20 T cell receptor beta chains from one sample, sequenced in a study of cytomegalovirus exposure and HLA in healthy donors. Use of 60 Vbeta and 13 Jbeta primers characterized the PCR. Sequencing used immunoSEQ multiplex PCR; TCRdb keeps in-frame clones, though not all of them. The sample shows 110,000 to 150,000 clones, around 79% of them seen only once. The material sequenced was PBMCs. The receptors derive from a female donor in good health and CMV-seronegative.

This clone was seen a handful of times. The chain uses TRBV6-5 and TRBJ2-7, with TRBD2 identical over 11 bases. Germline-derived CDR1 and CDR2 are MNHEY and SVGAGI. After removal of 5 bases from V and 4 bases from J, the junction contained 4 bases not matched to a gene. This CDR3 is built from 14 residues. The CDR3 nucleotides are TGTGCCAGCAGTCGACTAGCGGGAAGGTACGAGCAGTACTTC. Its translation is CASSRLAGRYEQYF.

The chain has TRBV19 and TRBJ2-7, with D possibly being TRBD2 (6 bases). V lost 10 bases and J lost 0, with 10 bases in between. The CDR3 contains 12 residues. CDR1 is LNHDA and CDR2 is SQIVND in the germline V gene (reference sequence). In DNA form, the CDR3 reads TGTGCCACCGCGGGATTCTCCTACGAGCAGTACTTC. Amino acids: CATAGFSYEQYF.

The rearrangement uses TRBV28 and TRBJ2-2; D gene ambiguous. The CDR3 has 13 amino acids. Germline values: CDR1 MDHEN, CDR2 SYDVKM. V lost 7 bases and J 1 base, leaving 7 bases between the germline ends. CDR3 sequence reads: CASIRQNTGELFF. CDR3 DNA: TGTGCCAGCATCAGACAGAACACCGGGGAGCTGTTTTTT.

The genes are TRBV14 and TRBJ1-2, with D unclear. CDR1 is SGHDN, CDR2 FVKESK, per germline. The CDR3 loop spans 15 amino acids. V lost 0 bases and J 0 bases, leaving 8 bases between the germline ends. CDR3 DNA sequence: TGTGCCAGCAGCCAAGATAGAGGGTCTAACTATGGCTACACCTTC. It yields the protein CASSQDRGSNYGYTF.

The V gene is TRBV27, the J gene TRBJ2-1, with TRBD1 as a possible D gene (6 bases). Germline-derived CDR1 and CDR2 are MNHEY and SMNVEV (reference sequence). This CDR3 has 12 residues. V was trimmed by 6 bases and J by 5 bases, leaving 8 bases between them. Here the CDR3 DNA reads TGTGCCAGCAGCTACAGGGACAATGAGCAGTTCTTC. Protein sequence: CASSYRDNEQFF.

The chain couples TRBV5-6 to TRBJ2-1, with 8 bases lining up with TRBD1. The CDR3 has 16 residues. Per germline, CDR1 SGHDT and CDR2 YYEEEE. J was trimmed by 0 bases and V by 2 bases; bases with no gene match: 4. This CDR3 is CASSFPGGSSYNEQFF. The CDR3 DNA reads TGTGCCAGCAGCTTCCCAGGGGGCAGCTCCTACAATGAGCAGTTCTTC. The full variable domain, completed using reference TRBV5-6 and TRBJ2-1, is DAGVTQSPTHLIKTRGQQVTLRCSPKSGHDTVSWYQQALGQGPQFIFQYYEEEERQRGNFPDRFSGHQFPNYSSELNVNALLLGDSALYLCASSFPGGSSYNEQFFGPGTRLTVL.

The gene calls are TRBV9 and TRBJ2-3, with no clear D. The germline V gene has CDR1 SGDLS and CDR2 YYNGEE. The V end was cut by 0 bases, the J end by 3 bases, with 2 bases between. This CDR3 has 12 residues. The CDR3 reads CASSVATDTQYF. The CDR3 bases are TGTGCCAGCAGCGTAGCAACAGATACGCAGTATTTT.

The rearrangement links TRBV15 to TRBJ1-1; D ambiguous. In germline, CDR1 is LNHNV, CDR2 YYDKDF (reference sequence). This CDR3 has 12 amino acids. The V end was cut by 2 bases, the J end by 3 bases, with 4 bases between. As DNA, the CDR3 is TGTGCCACCAGCAGACCCTACACTGAAGCTTTCTTT. Amino acid sequence: CATSRPYTEAFF.

The rearrangement links TRBV5-5 to TRBJ2-2; TRBD2 might be the D (5 bases). CDR1 SGHKS and CDR2 YYEKEE come from the germline V gene (reference sequence). Trimming removed 4 bases from V and 2 bases from J, with 18 bases in between. The CDR3 spans 17 residues. The CDR3 nucleotides read TGTGCCAGCAGCCCCGTCGCGCGGGTAGGAAACACCGGGGAGCTGTTTTTT. Translation: CASSPVARVGNTGELFF.

This clone was found once. V gene TRBV9 combines with J gene TRBJ2-7; D might be TRBD2 (5 bases). The CDR3 consists of 14 residues. Looked up from germline, CDR1 is SGDLS and CDR2 is YYNGEE. Trimming stripped 4 bases from V and 5 bases from J, with 16 bases between. The DNA for the CDR3 is TGTGCCAGCAGCCGGACCCACGGGCGGGACGAGCAGTACTTC. Its protein product is CASSRTHGRDEQYF.

This clone has a handful of counts. V usage is TRBV7-8 and J usage is TRBJ2-7; D might be TRBD2 (6 bases). CDR3 length equals 12 residues. Germline V gives CDR1 SGHVS, CDR2 FQNEAQ. Between the trimmed V and J ends, which lost 5 bases and 6 bases, there was a span of 11 bases. CDR3 in amino acids: CASSLYGGEQYF. CDR3 DNA: TGTGCCAGCAGCCTCTACGGGGGCGAGCAGTACTTC.

This chain links TRBV14 with TRBJ1-1; no firm D call. Trimming stripped 2 bases from V and 2 bases from J, with 9 bases between. Per the germline V gene, CDR1 is SGHDN and CDR2 is FVKESK. The CDR3 spans 14 residues. CDR3 bases: TGTGCCAGCAGCCAACGCTACCCAAACACTGAAGCTTTCTTT. Translation: CASSQRYPNTEAFF.

A note on this clone: The sample carries other DNA sequences with the same CDR3. V and J are TRBV6-6 and TRBJ1-5; the match to TRBD1 covers 8 bases. Trimming at V came to 0 bases and at J to 5 bases, leaving 3 bases not matched to a gene. Germline V gene lookup returns CDR1 MNHNY and CDR2 SVGAGI (reference sequence). The CDR3 runs to 15 residues. The CDR3 spells CASSYSTGEDQPQHF. The CDR3 DNA follows: TGTGCCAGCAGTTACTCGACAGGGGAAGATCAGCCCCAGCATTTT.

The count of this clone is one. The chain employs TRBV9 and TRBJ1-4; possibly TRBD1 for D (5 bases). Germline CDR1 SGDLS, CDR2 YYNGEE. This CDR3 contains 13 residues. The V end was cut by 7 bases, the J end by 6 bases, with 13 bases between. CDR3 coding DNA: TGTGCCAGCCGGCAGGGCGAGGATGAAAAACTGTTTTTT. Its protein is CASRQGEDEKLFF.

The V call is TRBV6-6, the J call TRBJ2-1, with 9 bases matching TRBD2. The CDR3 loop spans 16 amino acids. Germline assignment: CDR1 MNHNY and CDR2 SVGAGI (reference sequence). Trimming removed 3 bases from V and 9 bases from J; junction bases left unmatched: 12. The CDR3 spells CASSYTEAGGKGEQFF. Written as DNA, the CDR3 is TGTGCCAGCAGTTATACCGAAGCGGGAGGTAAGGGTGAGCAGTTCTTC.

Worth noting for this clone: The sample holds other DNA sequences that translate to the same CDR3. This sequence joins TRBV9 and TRBJ1-2; TRBD1 is a possible D gene (5 bases). The CDR3 loop spans 14 amino acids. Between the trimmed V and J ends, which lost 0 bases and 1 base, there was a span of 7 bases. Per germline, CDR1 SGDLS and CDR2 YYNGEE. CDR3 protein: CASSVADSNYGYTF. The CDR3 region has the DNA TGTGCCAGCAGCGTAGCCGACAGTAACTATGGCTACACCTTC.

This rearrangement joins TRBV29-1 to TRBJ2-5; D is possibly TRBD2 (6 bases). The germline gives CDR1 SQVTM, CDR2 ANQGSEA. CDR3 length: 13 residues. Trimming shortened V by 4 bases and J by 2 bases, and 11 bases separated the two germline ends. CDR3 bases: TGCAGCGTTGCGGCTAGCGTACAAGAGACCCAGTACTTC. Translated, it gives CSVAASVQETQYF.

The chain is built from TRBV9 and TRBJ2-5, with TRBD2 matching 8 bases. Germline values: CDR1 SGDLS, CDR2 YYNGEE. Trimming took 3 bases from V and 5 from J; bases not matched to a gene: 6. The CDR3 has 14 residues. The CDR3 reads CASSATSGLETQYF. CDR3 nucleotide sequence: TGTGCCAGCAGCGCCACTAGCGGACTGGAGACCCAGTACTTC. Full variable domain (missing parts from reference TRBV9 and TRBJ2-5): DSGVTQTPKHLITATGQRVTLRCSPRSGDLSVYWYQQSLDQGLQFLIQYYNGEERAKGNILERFSAQQFPDLHSELNLSSLELGDSALYFCASSATSGLETQYFGPGTRLLVL.

This clone has more than one count but fewer than ten. The chain links TRBV2 to TRBJ1-5, with TRBD1 as a possible D gene (6 bases). Trimming shortened V by 5 bases and J by 8 bases, and 19 bases separated the two germline ends. Germline CDR1 SNHLY, CDR2 FYNNEI. This CDR3 spans 15 amino acids. CDR3 amino acids: CASSTQDRVDEPQHF. Here the CDR3 DNA reads TGTGCCAGCAGTACCCAGGACAGAGTGGACGAGCCCCAGCATTTT. The variable domain in full, completed from reference TRBV2 and TRBJ1-5, reads EPEVTQTPSHQVTQMGQEVILRCVPISNHLYFYWYRQILGQKVEFLVSFYNNEISEKSEIFDDQFSVERPDGSNFTLKIRSTKLEDSAMYFCASSTQDRVDEPQHFGDGTRLSIL.

This chain joins TRBV7-2 and TRBJ2-2, with TRBD2 as a possible D gene (7 bases). The CDR3 spans 16 residues. Germline assignment: CDR1 SGHTA and CDR2 FQGNSA. Trimming stripped 2 bases from V and 6 bases from J, with 16 bases between. The DNA for the CDR3 is TGTGCCAGCAGCTTAAACGGTGGGGGGGCATCCGGGGAGCTGTTTTTT. Its translation is CASSLNGGGASGELFF.